Listed below are T cell receptor beta chains from one sample, sequenced in a study of cytomegalovirus exposure and HLA in healthy donors. Data came from immunoSEQ multiplex PCR; TCRdb stores just in-frame clones and leaves some out. The data show under 150,000 clones, with approximately 80% seen just once and 2.7% held by the top ten. The sequenced material came from PBMCs. Receptors originate from a boy between 2 and 10 years old in good health and CMV-seronegative. The CDR3 runs from the conserved cysteine through the conserved F or W. Fields, in order: clone size, V gene, D gene, J gene, CDR3 protein, CDR3 DNA. The D gene is left open where the match is weak. Clone size appears in some rows only: once, few, many, or a class for an expanded clone.

clone size: NA; V gene: TRBV7-9; D gene: NA; J gene: TRBJ1-1; CDR3 protein: CASSMSGVNTEAFF; CDR3 DNA: TGTGCCAGCAGCATGTCAGGGGTGAACACTGAAGCTTTCTTT
clone size: once; V gene: TRBV4-3; D gene: TRBD1; J gene: TRBJ1-6; CDR3 protein: CASSQGSGQTNSPLHF; CDR3 DNA: TGCGCCAGCAGCCAAGGGTCGGGACAGACTAATTCACCCCTCCACTTT
clone size: NA; V gene: TRBV27; D gene: NA; J gene: TRBJ1-2; CDR3 protein: CASGFGGARYGYTF; CDR3 DNA: TGTGCCAGCGGGTTTGGGGGGGCCCGTTATGGCTACACCTTC
clone size: few; V gene: TRBV6-5; D gene: TRBD1; J gene: TRBJ1-1; CDR3 protein: CASSRETGEAFF; CDR3 DNA: TGTGCCAGCAGCCGGGAGACAGGGGAGGCTTTCTTT
clone size: NA; V gene: TRBV7-8; D gene: TRBD2; J gene: TRBJ2-1; CDR3 protein: CASSFPSGGYNEQFF; CDR3 DNA: TGTGCCAGCAGCTTCCCTAGCGGGGGGTACAATGAGCAGTTCTTC
clone size: NA; V gene: TRBV13; D gene: TRBD1; J gene: TRBJ1-2; CDR3 protein: CASSGGQRDGYTF; CDR3 DNA: TGTGCCAGCAGCGGGGGACAGCGGGATGGCTACACCTTC
clone size: once; V gene: TRBV5-1; D gene: TRBD1; J gene: TRBJ1-3; CDR3 protein: CASSRSRGTGELAGNTIYF; CDR3 DNA: TGCGCCAGCAGCCGCTCCCGGGGGACAGGGGAGTTGGCTGGAAACACCATATATTTT
clone size: NA; V gene: TRBV7-9; D gene: NA; J gene: TRBJ1-1; CDR3 protein: CASSFQEGNTEAFF; CDR3 DNA: TGTGCCAGCAGCTTTCAGGAGGGGAACACTGAAGCTTTCTTT
clone size: NA; V gene: TRBV15; D gene: NA; J gene: TRBJ2-7; CDR3 protein: CATSRVPSLISYEQYF; CDR3 DNA: TGTGCCACCAGCAGAGTCCCGTCCCTAATCTCCTACGAGCAGTACTTC
clone size: NA; V gene: TRBV6-1; D gene: TRBD1; J gene: TRBJ2-5; CDR3 protein: CASSETTLGQGRYF; CDR3 DNA: TGTGCCAGCAGTGAGACCACCCTCGGACAGGGAAGGTACTTC
clone size: NA; V gene: TRBV23-1; D gene: TRBD1; J gene: TRBJ1-5; CDR3 protein: CAGPTGWSNQPQHF; CDR3 DNA: TGCGCCGGGCCGACAGGGTGGAGCAATCAGCCCCAGCATTTT
clone size: NA; V gene: TRBV6-6; D gene: NA; J gene: TRBJ2-6; CDR3 protein: CASSTTSGANVLTF; CDR3 DNA: TGTGCCAGCAGTACAACCTCTGGGGCCAACGTCCTGACTTTC
clone size: NA; V gene: TRBV6-5; D gene: NA; J gene: TRBJ2-5; CDR3 protein: CASSYPGEETQYF; CDR3 DNA: TGTGCCAGCAGTTATCCAGGGGAAGAGACCCAGTACTTC
clone size: once; V gene: TRBV7-9; D gene: NA; J gene: TRBJ2-2; CDR3 protein: CSSSFSRVGGELFF; CDR3 DNA: TGTTCCAGCAGCTTTAGCAGGGTTGGCGGGGAGCTGTTTTTT
clone size: few; V gene: TRBV2; D gene: NA; J gene: TRBJ1-1; CDR3 protein: CAGEGKAFF; CDR3 DNA: TGCGCTGGGGAGGGTAAAGCTTTCTTT
clone size: NA; V gene: TRBV7-3; D gene: NA; J gene: TRBJ1-1; CDR3 protein: CASSSGVGMNTEAFF; CDR3 DNA: TGTGCCAGCAGCTCGGGGGTAGGGATGAACACTGAAGCTTTCTTT
clone size: NA; V gene: TRBV6-5; D gene: NA; J gene: TRBJ1-2; CDR3 protein: CASSEFNYGHTF; CDR3 DNA: TGTGCCAGCAGTGAGTTTAACTATGGCCACACCTTC
clone size: NA; V gene: TRBV19; D gene: NA; J gene: TRBJ2-3; CDR3 protein: CASTINIDTDTQYF; CDR3 DNA: TGTGCCAGTACTATAAATATAGACACAGATACGCAGTATTTT
clone size: NA; V gene: TRBV9; D gene: TRBD2; J gene: TRBJ2-1; CDR3 protein: CASSVAGSGGADNEQFF; CDR3 DNA: TGTGCCAGCAGCGTAGCTGGGTCGGGAGGAGCGGACAATGAGCAGTTCTTC
clone size: NA; V gene: TRBV4-1; D gene: TRBD1; J gene: TRBJ2-1; CDR3 protein: CASSEEGQGARNEQFF; CDR3 DNA: TGCGCCAGCAGCGAAGAGGGCCAGGGGGCCCGCAATGAGCAGTTCTTC
clone size: NA; V gene: TRBV7-9; D gene: NA; J gene: TRBJ1-5; CDR3 protein: CASSLGGQGSNQPQHF; CDR3 DNA: TGTGCCAGCAGCTTAGGGGGGCAGGGAAGCAATCAGCCCCAGCATTTT
clone size: NA; V gene: TRBV30; D gene: NA; J gene: TRBJ1-2; CDR3 protein: CAWSERQDYGYTF; CDR3 DNA: TGTGCCTGGAGCGAGAGACAGGACTATGGCTACACCTTC
clone size: NA; V gene: TRBV9; D gene: NA; J gene: TRBJ1-2; CDR3 protein: CASSVYTSNYGYTF; CDR3 DNA: TGTGCCAGCAGCGTTTACACCTCCAATTATGGCTACACCTTC
clone size: NA; V gene: TRBV29-1; D gene: TRBD1; J gene: TRBJ1-1; CDR3 protein: CSVARGTEAFF; CDR3 DNA: TGCAGCGTTGCCAGGGGGACTGAAGCTTTCTTT
clone size: NA; V gene: TRBV30; D gene: NA; J gene: TRBJ2-1; CDR3 protein: CASSDKRSYNEQFF; CDR3 DNA: TGTGCCTCCTCAGACAAGCGGAGCTACAATGAGCAGTTCTTC
clone size: NA; V gene: TRBV19; D gene: NA; J gene: TRBJ2-4; CDR3 protein: CASRSGGRGPKNIQYF; CDR3 DNA: TGTGCCAGTAGATCGGGGGGCCGGGGCCCCAAAAACATTCAGTACTTC
clone size: NA; V gene: TRBV5-6; D gene: NA; J gene: TRBJ2-1; CDR3 protein: CASSSQGRDEQFF; CDR3 DNA: TGTGCCAGCAGCTCGCAGGGTAGGGATGAGCAGTTCTTC
clone size: few; V gene: TRBV6-5; D gene: TRBD1; J gene: TRBJ2-3; CDR3 protein: CASSFSTGSGADTQYF; CDR3 DNA: TGTGCCAGCAGTTTTTCGACAGGGTCAGGCGCAGATACGCAGTATTTT
clone size: NA; V gene: TRBV7-9; D gene: NA; J gene: TRBJ1-3; CDR3 protein: CASSLTDSGNTIYF; CDR3 DNA: TGTGCCAGCAGCTTAACAGACTCTGGAAACACCATATATTTT
clone size: NA; V gene: TRBV7-9; D gene: TRBD1; J gene: TRBJ1-5; CDR3 protein: CASGPPGQGGQPQHF; CDR3 DNA: TGTGCCAGCGGTCCACCGGGACAGGGAGGCCAGCCCCAGCATTTT
clone size: NA; V gene: TRBV15; D gene: NA; J gene: TRBJ2-1; CDR3 protein: CATSRRDTYNEQFF; CDR3 DNA: TGTGCCACCAGCCGACGGGACACTTACAATGAGCAGTTCTTC